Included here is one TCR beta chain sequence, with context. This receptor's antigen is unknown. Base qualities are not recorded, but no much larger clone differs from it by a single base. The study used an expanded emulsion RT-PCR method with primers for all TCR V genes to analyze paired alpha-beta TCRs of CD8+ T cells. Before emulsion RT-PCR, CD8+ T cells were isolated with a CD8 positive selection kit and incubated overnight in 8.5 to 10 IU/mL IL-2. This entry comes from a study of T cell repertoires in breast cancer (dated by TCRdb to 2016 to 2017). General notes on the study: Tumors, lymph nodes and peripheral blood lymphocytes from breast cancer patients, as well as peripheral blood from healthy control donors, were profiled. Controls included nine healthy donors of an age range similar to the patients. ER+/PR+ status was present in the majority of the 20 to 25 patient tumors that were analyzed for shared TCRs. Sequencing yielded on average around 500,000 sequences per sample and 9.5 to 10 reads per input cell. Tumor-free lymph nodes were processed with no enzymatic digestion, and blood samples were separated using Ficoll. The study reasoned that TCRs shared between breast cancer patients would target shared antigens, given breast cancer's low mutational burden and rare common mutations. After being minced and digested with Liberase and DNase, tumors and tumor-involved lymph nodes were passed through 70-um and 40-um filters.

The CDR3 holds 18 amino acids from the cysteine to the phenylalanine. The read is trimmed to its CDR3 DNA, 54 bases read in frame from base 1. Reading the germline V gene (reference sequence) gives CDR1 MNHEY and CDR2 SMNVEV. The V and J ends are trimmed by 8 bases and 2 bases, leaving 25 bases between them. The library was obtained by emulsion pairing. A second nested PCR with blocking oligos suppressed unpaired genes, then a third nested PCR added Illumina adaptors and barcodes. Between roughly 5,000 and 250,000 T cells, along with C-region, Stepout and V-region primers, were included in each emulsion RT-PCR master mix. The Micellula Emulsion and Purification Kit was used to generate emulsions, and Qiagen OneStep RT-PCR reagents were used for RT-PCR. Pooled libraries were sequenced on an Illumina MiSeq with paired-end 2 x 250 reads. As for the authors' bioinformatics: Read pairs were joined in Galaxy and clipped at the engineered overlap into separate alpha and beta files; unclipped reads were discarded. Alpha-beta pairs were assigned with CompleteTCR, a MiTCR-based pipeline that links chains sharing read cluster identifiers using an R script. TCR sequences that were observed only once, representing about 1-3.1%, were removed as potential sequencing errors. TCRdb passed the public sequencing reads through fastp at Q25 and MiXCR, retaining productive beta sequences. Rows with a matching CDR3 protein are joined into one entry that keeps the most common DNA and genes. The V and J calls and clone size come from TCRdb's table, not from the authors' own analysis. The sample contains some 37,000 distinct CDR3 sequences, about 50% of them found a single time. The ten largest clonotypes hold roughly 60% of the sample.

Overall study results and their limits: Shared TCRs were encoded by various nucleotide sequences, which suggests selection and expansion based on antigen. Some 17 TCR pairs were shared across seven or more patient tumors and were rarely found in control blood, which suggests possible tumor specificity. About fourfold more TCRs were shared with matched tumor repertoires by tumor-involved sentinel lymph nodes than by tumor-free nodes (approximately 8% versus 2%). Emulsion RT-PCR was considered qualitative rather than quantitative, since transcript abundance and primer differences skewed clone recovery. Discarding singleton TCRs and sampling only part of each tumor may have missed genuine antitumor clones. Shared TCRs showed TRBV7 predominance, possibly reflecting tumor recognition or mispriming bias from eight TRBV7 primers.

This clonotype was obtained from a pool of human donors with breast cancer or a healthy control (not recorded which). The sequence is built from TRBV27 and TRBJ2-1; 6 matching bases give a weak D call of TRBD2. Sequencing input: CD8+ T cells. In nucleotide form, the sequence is TGTGCCAGCCGCAGTTTATCGGAACAGAGGAGGGCCTACAATGAGCAGTTCTTC. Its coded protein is CASRSLSEQRRAYNEQFF.